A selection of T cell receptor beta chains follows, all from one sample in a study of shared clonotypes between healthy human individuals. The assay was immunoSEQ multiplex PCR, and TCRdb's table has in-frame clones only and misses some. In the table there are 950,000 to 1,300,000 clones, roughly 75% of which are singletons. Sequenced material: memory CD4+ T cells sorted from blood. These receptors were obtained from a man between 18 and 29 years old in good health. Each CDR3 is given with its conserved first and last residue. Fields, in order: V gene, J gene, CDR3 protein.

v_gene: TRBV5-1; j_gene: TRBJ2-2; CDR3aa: CASSLSLTGELFF
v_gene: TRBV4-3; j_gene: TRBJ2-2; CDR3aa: CASSPDSASGELFF
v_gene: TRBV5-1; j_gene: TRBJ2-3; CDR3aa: CASSLDPTSGRTDTQYF
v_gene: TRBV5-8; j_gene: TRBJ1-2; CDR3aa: CASSLAEVIYGYTF
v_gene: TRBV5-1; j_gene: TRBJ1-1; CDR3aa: CASSGQTGMNTEAFF
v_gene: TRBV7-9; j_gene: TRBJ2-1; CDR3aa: CASSLSRGGVYNEQFF
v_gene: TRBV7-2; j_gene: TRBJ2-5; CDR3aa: CASSLGQGAGWETQYF
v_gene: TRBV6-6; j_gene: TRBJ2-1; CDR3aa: CASCRLAAYNEQFF
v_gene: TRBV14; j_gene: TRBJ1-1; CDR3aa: CASSQEGGHLPGGTEAFF
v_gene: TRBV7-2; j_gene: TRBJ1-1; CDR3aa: CASSRQAQLNTEAFF
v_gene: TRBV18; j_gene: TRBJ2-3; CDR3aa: CASSQIRGDTQYF
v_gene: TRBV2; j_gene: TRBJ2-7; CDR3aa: CASSELAGVAYEQYF
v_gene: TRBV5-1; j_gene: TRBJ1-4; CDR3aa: CASSSVPIWGEKLFF
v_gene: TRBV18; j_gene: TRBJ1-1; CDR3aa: CASSPGSSNEAFF
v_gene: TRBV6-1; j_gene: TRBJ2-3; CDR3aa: CASSERGAGRTDTQYF
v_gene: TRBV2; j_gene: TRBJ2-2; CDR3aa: CASSGSKAGELFF
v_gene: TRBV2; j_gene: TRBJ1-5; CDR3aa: CASSGGLTRQSQHF
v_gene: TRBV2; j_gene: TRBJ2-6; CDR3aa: CASSERSGANVLTF
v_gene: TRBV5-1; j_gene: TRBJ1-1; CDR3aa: CASSLAFALNTEAFF
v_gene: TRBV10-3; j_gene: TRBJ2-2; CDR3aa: CAIAGMTRTGELFF
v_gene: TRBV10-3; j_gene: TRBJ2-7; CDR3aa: CAISTYRGYEQYF
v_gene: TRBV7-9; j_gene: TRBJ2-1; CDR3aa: CASSLGTSSEQFF
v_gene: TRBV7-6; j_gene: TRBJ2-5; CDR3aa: CASSLTPPLGGAGETQYF
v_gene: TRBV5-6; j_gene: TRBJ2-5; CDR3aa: CASSLEPGAIQETQYF
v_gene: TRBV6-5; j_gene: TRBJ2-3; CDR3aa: CASSYGTGRGTDTQYF
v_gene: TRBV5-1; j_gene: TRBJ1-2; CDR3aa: CASSLSTAELSYGYTF
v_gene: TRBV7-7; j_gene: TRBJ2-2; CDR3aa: CASSLDTGGPTGELFF
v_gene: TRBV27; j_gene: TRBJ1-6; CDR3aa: CASRAPFNSPLHF
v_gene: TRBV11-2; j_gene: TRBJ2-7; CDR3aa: CASSGPVVGLEQYF
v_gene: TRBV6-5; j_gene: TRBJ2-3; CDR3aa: CASRRSGELLYTQYF
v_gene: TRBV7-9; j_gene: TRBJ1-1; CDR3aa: CASSLTGENTEAFF
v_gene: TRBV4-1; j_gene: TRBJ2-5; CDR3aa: CASSQDRSGGGETQYF
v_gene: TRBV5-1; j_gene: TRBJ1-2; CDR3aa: CASSSSVAAESYTF
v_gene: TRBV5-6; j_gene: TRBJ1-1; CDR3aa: CASSLLRMNTEAFF
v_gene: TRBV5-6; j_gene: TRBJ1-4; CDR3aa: CASSFTDGSYEKLFF
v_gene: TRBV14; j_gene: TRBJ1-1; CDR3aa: CASSQSRRTEAFF
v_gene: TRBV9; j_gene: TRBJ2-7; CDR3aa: CASSVERGGKYEQYF
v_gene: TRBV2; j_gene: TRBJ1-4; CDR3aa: CASKGRQNYEKLFF
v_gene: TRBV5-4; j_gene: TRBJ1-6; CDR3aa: CASSLAGGGTPLHF
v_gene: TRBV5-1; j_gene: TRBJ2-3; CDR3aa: CASSRGTSGSADTQYF
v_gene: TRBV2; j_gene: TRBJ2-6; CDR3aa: CASKKGDAGANVLTF
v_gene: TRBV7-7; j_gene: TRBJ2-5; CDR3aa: CASSLQRVETQYF
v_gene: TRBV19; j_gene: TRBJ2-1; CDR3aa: CASSIVFWGSSTYNEQFF
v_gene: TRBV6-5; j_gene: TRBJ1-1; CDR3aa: CASRDVRGTEAFF
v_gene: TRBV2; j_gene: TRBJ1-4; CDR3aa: CASSEIGTRGEKLFF
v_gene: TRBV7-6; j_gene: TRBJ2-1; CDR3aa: CASSGPSGSYNEQFF
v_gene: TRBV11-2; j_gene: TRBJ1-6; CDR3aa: CASSLGGLNSPLHF
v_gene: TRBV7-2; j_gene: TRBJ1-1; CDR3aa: CASSLRQGVNAEAFF
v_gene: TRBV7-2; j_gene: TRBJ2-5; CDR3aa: CASSLGGGTQYF
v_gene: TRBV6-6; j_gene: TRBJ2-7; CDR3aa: CASSYSGGGEQYF
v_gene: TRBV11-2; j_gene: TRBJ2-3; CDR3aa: CASLTSGRVSDTQYF
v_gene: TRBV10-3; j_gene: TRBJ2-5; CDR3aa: CASSGGETQYF
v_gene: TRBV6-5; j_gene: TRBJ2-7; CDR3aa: CASSLVGTVYEQYF
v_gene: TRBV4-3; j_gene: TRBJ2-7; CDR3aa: CASSLSTGSGSYEQYF
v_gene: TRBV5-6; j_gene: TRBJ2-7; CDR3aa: CASSQTQGTYEQYF
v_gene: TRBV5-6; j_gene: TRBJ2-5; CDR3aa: CASNKGQGQETQYF
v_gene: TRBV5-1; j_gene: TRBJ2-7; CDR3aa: CASSLSGLYEQYF